This entry is about one T cell receptor beta chain. Its antigen remains unidentified. No base qualities exist here, and no much larger clone lies one base off it. The data derive from a study of blood T cell repertoires in COVID-19 (TCRdb year 2020). Concerning the study at large: The collaborator samples originated in the United States, Italy and Spain and spanned the acute and convalescent phases of COVID-19. The material from the prospective study consisted of cDNA or gDNA derived from T cells, B-cell-depleted T cells, or PBMCs. Subjects who had been exposed to COVID-19, were actively infected with it, or had recovered from it provided the deeply sampled blood TCRbeta repertoires that made up the dataset. A freely available public database, intended as a resource for researchers studying the immune response to SARS-CoV-2, is where the repertoires were released. The samples were drawn from two sources: the first 160 participants of the ongoing ImmuneRACE study, and 950 to 1,500 subjects contributed by 6 global collaborators. Nearly every sample came with metadata listing a de-identified subject ID, COVID-19 status, age in years and sex. Where HLA class I and class II types were available, the types were taken from metadata supplied by the sample provider, not from assay-based typing.

The research as a whole found: Clinical and demographic metadata were provided uncurated, with the amount varying by source and participant.

TCRbeta CDR3 regions were amplified from genomic DNA by means of the immunoSEQ Assay, a bias-controlled multiplex PCR. The source study handled its data this way. The number of nucleated cells in each sample was estimated from the amplification of reference gene primers within the assay. To quantify the absolute abundance of each unique TCRbeta CDR3 rearrangement, sequence reads were collapsed and filtered. For each sample, productive Simpson clonality was calculated as the square root of Simpson's diversity index across productive rearrangements. TCRdb's version of the immuneACCESS table is confined to in-frame rearrangements and falls short of the full clone set. An unresolved V gene accounts for under half of the shortfall where checked; the remainder is of unknown origin. That table is the source of V, J and clone size, and D and trimming were worked out from the DNA. The sample contains about 180,000 clones, roughly four fifths of them found a single time. Together, the top ten hold less than 10% of the sample.

One collaborating source in Seattle enrolled patients while the patients were actively infected and followed the patients over time throughout the course of disease. Each collaborating institution followed its own protocols to collect whole blood in K2EDTA tubes. Collaborator samples were shipped for TCRbeta analysis as frozen whole blood, isolated PBMCs, or DNA extracted from either sample type. The source of this sequence is a woman aged 70-85 years with COVID-19, enrolled during active disease. Sample: peripheral blood.

The nucleotide sequence reads as follows: TGTGCCAGCAGCACTAGACCGGACACCTTAGGAAACACCATATATTTT. It translates to CASSTRPDTLGNTIYF. The sequence is built from TRBV21-1 and TRBJ1-3; TRBD1, the D gene given by the table, was not confirmed from the DNA. TRBV21-1 is shown as a pseudogene. Counted from cysteine to phenylalanine, this CDR3 has 16 amino acids. CDR3 DNA is the only sequence kept; it has 48 bases, read in frame from the first base.